The rows below give T cell receptor beta chains drawn from one sample of a study of blood T cell repertoires in COVID-19. Here immunoSEQ multiplex PCR was the method, and the copy in TCRdb shows in-frame clones only, minus some. The table shows some 69,000 clones, with 75% to 85% occurring only once. Sequenced: peripheral blood. The receptors were sampled from a human donor in a cohort sampled during active COVID-19. Each CDR3 is given with its conserved first and last residue. A D gene is named only where the DNA matches it firmly. The size field is filled for only some rows; it gives once, few, many or a size class.

clone_size	d_call	v_call	j_call	cdr3_aa	cdr3_nt
-	-	TRBV4-1	TRBJ1-2	CASSPPGRRDGYTF	TGCGCCAGCAGCCCCCCGGGGAGGAGGGATGGCTACACCTTC
-	-	TRBV11-2	TRBJ2-1	CASSLDLAGDNEQFF	TGTGCCAGCAGCTTAGATCTGGCAGGGGACAATGAGCAGTTCTTC
-	TRBD1	TRBV5-4	TRBJ1-4	CASSLSGTGGNEKLFF	TGTGCCAGCAGCTTGTCCGGGACAGGGGGTAATGAAAAACTGTTTTTT
-	-	TRBV2	TRBJ1-5	CASSVQFNQPQHF	TGTGCCAGCAGTGTACAGTTCAATCAGCCCCAGCATTTT
-	TRBD2	TRBV3-1/TRBV3-2	TRBJ2-1	CASSRRTSGNNEQFF	TGTGCCAGCAGCCGGCGGACTAGCGGAAACAATGAGCAGTTCTTC
-	TRBD1	TRBV5-1	TRBJ2-3	CASSLTPPGGTDTQYF	TGCGCCAGCAGCTTGACCCCTCCAGGGGGTACAGATACGCAGTATTTT
-	-	TRBV7-6	TRBJ2-6	CASSLEAKLGASGANVLTF	TGTGCCAGCAGCTTAGAGGCTAAACTAGGCGCCTCTGGGGCCAACGTCCTGACTTTC
-	TRBD1	TRBV6-6	TRBJ2-2	CASSYPRTGGTGELFF	TGTGCCAGCAGTTACCCCCGGACAGGGGGGACCGGGGAGCTGTTTTTT
-	-	TRBV12-3/TRBV12-4	TRBJ2-5	CASSLLETQYF	TGTGCCAGCAGTTTACTAGAGACCCAGTACTTC
-	TRBD1	TRBV6-4	TRBJ1-6	CASSEGQNSPLHF	TGTGCCAGCAGTGAGGGACAGAATTCACCCCTCCACTTT
-	TRBD1	TRBV2	TRBJ1-2	CASSAKQGSMGYTF	TGTGCCAGCAGTGCAAAACAGGGGAGTATGGGCTACACCTTC
-	-	TRBV3-1/TRBV3-2	TRBJ2-7	CASSQLSGSTEQYF	TGTGCCAGCAGCCAACTAAGCGGTAGCACCGAGCAGTACTTC
-	-	TRBV5-1	TRBJ2-7	CASSLPAGSSYEQYF	TGCGCCAGCAGCTTGCCCGCGGGGAGCTCCTACGAGCAGTACTTC
-	TRBD1	TRBV14	TRBJ1-1	CASSQIGTGTGGTEAFF	TGTGCCAGCAGCCAGATAGGCACCGGGACAGGGGGCACTGAAGCTTTCTTT
few	-	TRBV5-1	TRBJ1-1	CASSSGHLPGNTEAFF	TGCGCCAGCAGCTCCGGACACCTCCCAGGGAACACTGAAGCTTTCTTT
-	TRBD1	TRBV6-6	TRBJ2-7	CASTKGQGDYEQYF	TGTGCCAGCACGAAAGGACAGGGAGACTACGAGCAGTACTTC
-	TRBD1	TRBV14	TRBJ2-7	CASSQLPGQGRDEQYF	TGTGCCAGCAGCCAACTCCCGGGACAGGGTAGGGACGAGCAGTACTTC
-	-	TRBV18	TRBJ1-1	CASSASVGPNTEAFF	TGTGCCAGCTCCGCCTCTGTGGGCCCCAACACTGAAGCTTTCTTT
few	-	TRBV2	TRBJ1-5	CASSDQGAQPQHF	TGTGCCAGCAGCGACCAAGGGGCTCAGCCCCAGCATTTT
-	TRBD1	TRBV10-3	TRBJ2-3	CAITAGTGGADTQYF	TGTGCCATCACCGCCGGGACAGGGGGCGCAGATACGCAGTATTTT
-	TRBD2	TRBV28	TRBJ2-1	CASPRDPGREGHNEQFF	TGTGCCAGCCCGAGAGATCCGGGGCGGGAGGGCCACAATGAGCAGTTCTTC
-	TRBD1	TRBV29-1	TRBJ2-2	CSVEDPGQGVDTGELFF	TGCAGCGTTGAAGATCCGGGACAGGGGGTGGACACCGGGGAGCTGTTTTTT